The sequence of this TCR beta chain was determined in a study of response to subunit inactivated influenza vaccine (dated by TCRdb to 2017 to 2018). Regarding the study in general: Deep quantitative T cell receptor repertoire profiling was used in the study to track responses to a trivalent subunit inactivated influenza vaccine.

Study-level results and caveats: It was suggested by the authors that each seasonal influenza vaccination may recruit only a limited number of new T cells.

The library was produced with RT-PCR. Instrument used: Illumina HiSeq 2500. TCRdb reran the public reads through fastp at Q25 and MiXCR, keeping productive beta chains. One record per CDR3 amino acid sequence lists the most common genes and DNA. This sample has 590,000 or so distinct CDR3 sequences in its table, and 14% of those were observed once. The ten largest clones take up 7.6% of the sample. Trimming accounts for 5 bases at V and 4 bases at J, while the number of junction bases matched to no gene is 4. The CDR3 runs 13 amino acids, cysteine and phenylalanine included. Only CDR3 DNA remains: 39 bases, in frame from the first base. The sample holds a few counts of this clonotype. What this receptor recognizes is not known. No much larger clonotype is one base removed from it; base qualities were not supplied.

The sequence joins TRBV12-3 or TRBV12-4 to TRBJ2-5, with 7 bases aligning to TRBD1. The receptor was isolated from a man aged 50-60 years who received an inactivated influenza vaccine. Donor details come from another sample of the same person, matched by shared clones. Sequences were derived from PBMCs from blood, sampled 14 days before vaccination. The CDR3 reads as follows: CASSVGGRETQYF. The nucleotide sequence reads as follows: TGTGCCAGCAGTGTAGGGGGCCGAGAGACCCAGTACTTC.